This T cell receptor beta chain was recorded in a study of CD8 T cells in Susac syndrome. Across the whole study: Eight or nine of the sequenced Susac syndrome patients were in remission, and roughly 6 had active disease. Patients with Susac syndrome had blood drawn and were at that point therapy-naive, on corticosteroids, or on intravenous immunoglobulin alone.

The V end lost 5 bases, the J end lost 4 bases, and 20 bases lay between the germline ends. Germline V CDR1 and CDR2: MNHNY, SVGAGI (reference sequence). There are 16 residues in the CDR3. Study-wide results and limits: Susac CD8+ cells expanded clonally the most in TEMRA cells and in active patients.

On this clonotype itself: Antigen specificity is unknown.

With random hexamers, about 0.45 to 1 ug RNA was reverse transcribed. Across 54 Vbeta and 13 Jbeta, immunoSEQ multiplex PCR amplified TCR beta CDR3. TCRdb passed the immunoSEQ multiplex PCR reads through MiXCR, listing each CDR3 protein once. There are roughly 190,000 distinct CDR3 sequences in the sample; over 90% occur only once, and around 0.16% lies in the top ten. The sample was CD8+ T cells from PBMCs. The chain joins TRBV6-6 to TRBJ1-1, with D perhaps TRBD1 (6 bases). The TCR originated in a human donor with Susac syndrome. Here the CDR3 DNA reads TGTGCCAGCAGTACCGGAGGTGGCAGGGGTGGCACTGAAGCTTTCTTT. Amino acids: CASSTGGGRGGTEAFF.